The TCR beta chain described here comes from a study of Graves' ophthalmopathy and Graves' hyperthyroidism. Points from the study as a whole: Discrimination between ophthalmopathy and stable hyperthyroidism by a 13-signature model showed 87.88% sensitivity and roughly 80% specificity.

Amplification targeted the TCR beta CDR3 regions, with RNA transcripts as the source material. The first round was an RT-PCR with HTBI primers, and the second round was a multiplex PCR. TCRdb reprocessed the multiplex PCR reads via MiXCR and lists one record per CDR3 protein. The table has approximately 700,000 distinct CDR3 sequences, about two fifths seen once; the top ten hold more than 2.5%. Trimming took 5 bases from V and 5 from J; bases not matched to a gene: 8. The CDR3 contains 14 residues. CDR1 SQVTM and CDR2 ANQGSEA come from the germline V gene. This clonotype was seen at least ten times. Its antigen is not known.

This sequence joins TRBV29-1 and TRBJ1-1; TRBD1 agrees at 10 bases. Sequenced: peripheral blood. The receptor comes from an adult man with Graves' ophthalmopathy. The CDR3 loop reads CSVTPDRGGTEAFF. In nucleotides, the CDR3 is TGCAGCGTTACACCGGACAGGGGGGGGACTGAAGCTTTCTTT.